This TCR beta chain was captured by sequencing in a study of cytomegalovirus exposure and HLA in healthy donors. Study background: Drawn from HLA-typed donors, about 85 million unique TCRs were held in an early data release. Regarding the study as a whole: The authors later found TCR association rates varying by HLA locus, with DRB1 most and HLA-C fewest.

Both 60 Vbeta primers and 13 Jbeta primers went into the PCR. The repertoire was sequenced with immunoSEQ multiplex PCR; TCRdb's copy has only in-frame clones and lacks some. The table has roughly 71,000 clones, roughly 60% seen once. Turning to this clone: What it binds is not known.

Sequencing was done on a sample of PBMCs. The source of this sequence is a man younger than 45 in good health and CMV-seronegative.

The CDR3 loop is CASCDRGLLETQYF. As DNA, the CDR3 is TGTGCCAGCTGCGACAGGGGGCTTTTGGAGACCCAGTACTTC. The chain carries TRBV7-8 and TRBJ2-5; 10 bases agree with TRBD1. CDR1 SGHVS and CDR2 FQNEAQ come from the germline V gene. Trimming cost V 8 bases and J 5 bases; bases outside gene matches: 8. The CDR3 has 14 amino acids.